The clone carrying this T cell receptor (beta chain) was counted between two and nine times. Its antigen is currently unknown. These data originate in a study of cytomegalovirus exposure and HLA in healthy donors. Study details: Earlier findings included approximately 120 million unique TCR beta sequences obtained from about 180 million T cells.

V was pared by 4 bases and J by 3 bases, with 10 bases of the junction left unmatched. The CDR3 extends over 19 amino acids. In germline, CDR1 is SGHTA, CDR2 FQGTGA. Whole-study results and caveats: The authors listed 164 TCR beta chains as cytomegalovirus-associated. Serostatus for CMV was the only available immune exposure information. Being productive about 87% or about 30% of the time was typical of most TCR beta V segments in an earlier analysis.

In the PCR, 60 Vbeta and 13 Jbeta primers were used. The table came from immunoSEQ multiplex PCR; TCRdb's copy has only in-frame clones and leaves some out. The table records roughly 130,000 clones, 8.5% to 10% of them present only once. This clonotype originated in a man aged 40-50 years in good health and CMV-seronegative. The sample comprised PBMCs. This chain joins TRBV7-3 and TRBJ2-1, with 15 nucleotides matching TRBD2. The DNA for the CDR3 is TGTGCCAGCAGCTCCATCCCCGGACTAGCGGGGGGGCTCTACAATGAGCAGTTCTTC. Translated, it gives CASSSIPGLAGGLYNEQFF.